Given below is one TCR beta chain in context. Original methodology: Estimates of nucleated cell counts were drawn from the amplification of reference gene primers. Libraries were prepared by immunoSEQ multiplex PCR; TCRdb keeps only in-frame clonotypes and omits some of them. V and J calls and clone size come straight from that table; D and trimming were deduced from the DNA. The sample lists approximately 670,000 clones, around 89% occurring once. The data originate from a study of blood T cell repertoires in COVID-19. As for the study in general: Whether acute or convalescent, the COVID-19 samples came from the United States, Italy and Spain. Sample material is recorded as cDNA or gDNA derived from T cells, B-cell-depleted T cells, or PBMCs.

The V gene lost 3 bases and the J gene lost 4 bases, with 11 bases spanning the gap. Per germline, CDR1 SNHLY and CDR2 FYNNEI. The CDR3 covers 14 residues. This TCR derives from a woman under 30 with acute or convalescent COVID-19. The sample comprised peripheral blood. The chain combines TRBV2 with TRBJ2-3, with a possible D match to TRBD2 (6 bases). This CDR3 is CASSDPGGADTQYF. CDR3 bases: TGTGCCAGCAGTGATCCCGGGGGTGCAGATACGCAGTATTTT.